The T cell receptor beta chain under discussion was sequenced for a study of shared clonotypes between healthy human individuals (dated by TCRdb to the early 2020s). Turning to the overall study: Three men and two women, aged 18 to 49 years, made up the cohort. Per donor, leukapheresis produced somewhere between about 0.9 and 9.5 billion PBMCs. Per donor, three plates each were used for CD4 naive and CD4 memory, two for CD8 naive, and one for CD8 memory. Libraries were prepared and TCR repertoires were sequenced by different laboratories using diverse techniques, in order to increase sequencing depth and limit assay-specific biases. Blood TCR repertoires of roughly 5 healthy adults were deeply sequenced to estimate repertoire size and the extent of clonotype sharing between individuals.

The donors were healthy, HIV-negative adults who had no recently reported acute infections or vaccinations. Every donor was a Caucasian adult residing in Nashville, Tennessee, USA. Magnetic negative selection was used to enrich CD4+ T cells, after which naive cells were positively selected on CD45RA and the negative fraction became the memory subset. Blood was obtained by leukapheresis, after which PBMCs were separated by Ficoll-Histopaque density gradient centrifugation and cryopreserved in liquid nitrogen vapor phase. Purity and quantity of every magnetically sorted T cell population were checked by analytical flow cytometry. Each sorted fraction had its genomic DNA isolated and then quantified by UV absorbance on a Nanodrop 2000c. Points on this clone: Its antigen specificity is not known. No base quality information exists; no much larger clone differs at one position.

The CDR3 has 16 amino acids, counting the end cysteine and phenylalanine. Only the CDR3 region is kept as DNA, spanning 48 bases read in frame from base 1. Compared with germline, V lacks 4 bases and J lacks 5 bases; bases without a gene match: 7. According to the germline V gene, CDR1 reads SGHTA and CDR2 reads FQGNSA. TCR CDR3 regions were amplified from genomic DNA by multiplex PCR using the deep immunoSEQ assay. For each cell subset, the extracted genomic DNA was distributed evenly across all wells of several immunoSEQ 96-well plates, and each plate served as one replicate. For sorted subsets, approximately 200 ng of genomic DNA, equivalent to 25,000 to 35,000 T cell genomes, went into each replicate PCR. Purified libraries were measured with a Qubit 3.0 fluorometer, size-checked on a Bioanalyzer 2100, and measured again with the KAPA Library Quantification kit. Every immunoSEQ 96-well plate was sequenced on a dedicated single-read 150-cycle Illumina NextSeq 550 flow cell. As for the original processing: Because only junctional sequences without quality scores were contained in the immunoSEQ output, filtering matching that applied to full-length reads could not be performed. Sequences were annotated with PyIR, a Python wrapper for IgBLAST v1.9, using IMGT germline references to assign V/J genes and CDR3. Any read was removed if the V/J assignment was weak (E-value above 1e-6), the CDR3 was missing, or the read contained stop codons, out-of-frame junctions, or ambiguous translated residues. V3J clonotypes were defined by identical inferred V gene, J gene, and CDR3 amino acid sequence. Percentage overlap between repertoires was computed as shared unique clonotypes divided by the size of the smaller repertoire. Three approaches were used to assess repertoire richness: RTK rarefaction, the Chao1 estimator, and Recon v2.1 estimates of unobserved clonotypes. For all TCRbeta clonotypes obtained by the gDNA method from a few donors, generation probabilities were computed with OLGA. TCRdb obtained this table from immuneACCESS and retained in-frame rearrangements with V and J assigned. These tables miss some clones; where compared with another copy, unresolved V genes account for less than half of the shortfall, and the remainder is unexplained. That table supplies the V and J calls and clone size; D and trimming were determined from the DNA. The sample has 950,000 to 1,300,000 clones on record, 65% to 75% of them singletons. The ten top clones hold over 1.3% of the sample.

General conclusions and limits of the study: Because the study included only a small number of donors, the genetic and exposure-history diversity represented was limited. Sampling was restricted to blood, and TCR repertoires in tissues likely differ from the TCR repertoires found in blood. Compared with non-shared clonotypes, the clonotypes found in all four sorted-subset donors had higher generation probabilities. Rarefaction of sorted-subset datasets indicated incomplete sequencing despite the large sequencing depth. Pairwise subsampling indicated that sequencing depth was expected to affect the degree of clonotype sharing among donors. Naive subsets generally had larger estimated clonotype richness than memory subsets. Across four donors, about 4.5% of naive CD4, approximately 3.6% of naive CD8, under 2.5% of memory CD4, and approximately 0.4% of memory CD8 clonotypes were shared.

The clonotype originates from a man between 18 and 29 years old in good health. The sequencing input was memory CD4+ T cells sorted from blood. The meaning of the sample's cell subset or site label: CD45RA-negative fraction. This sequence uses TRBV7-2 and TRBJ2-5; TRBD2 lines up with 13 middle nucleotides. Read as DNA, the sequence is TGTGCCAGCAGCTCGGGACTAGCGGGGCGCGGGGAGACCCAGTACTTC. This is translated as CASSSGLAGRGETQYF.